The next 20 T cell receptor beta chains were all read from a single sample in a study of cytomegalovirus exposure and HLA in healthy donors. This PCR relied on a set of 60 Vbeta primers and 13 Jbeta primers. Sequencing was performed with immunoSEQ multiplex PCR; in TCRdb, only in-frame clones are kept and a portion is missing. The sample consists of more than 100,000 clones, over 70% of them appearing once. The sequenced sample was PBMCs. These receptors all come from a young woman in good health and CMV-seronegative.

The CDR3 spells CASSPLQGRNYGYTF. Here the CDR3 DNA reads TGTGCCAGTAGCCCTCTCCAGGGCAGGAACTATGGCTACACCTTC. The J gene is TRBJ1-2, the V gene TRBV19, with D tentatively TRBD1 (5 bases). V was clipped by 6 bases and J by 2 bases, with 16 bases between them. The CDR3 has 15 residues. Germline V gene lookup returns CDR1 LNHDA and CDR2 SQIVND (reference sequence).

This clone came up a few times. The chain has TRBV6-4 and TRBJ1-2; the match to TRBD1 covers 7 bases. In germline, CDR1 is MRHNA, CDR2 SNTAGT. The CDR3 contains 14 residues. The trim removed 6 bases at V and 7 bases at J, leaving 11 bases unmatched. CDR3 DNA sequence: TGTGCCAGCAGCGACAGGGACGGGGGAGGTGGCTACACCTTC. Its protein is CASSDRDGGGGYTF.

This clone appeared once. The V gene is TRBV5-1, the J gene TRBJ2-3; 8 bases align to TRBD2. This CDR3 is built from 15 residues. CDR1 is SGHRS, CDR2 YFSETQ, per germline. Losses at the gene ends were 0 bases for V and 4 bases for J; bases not matched to a gene: 4. In DNA form, the CDR3 reads TGCGCCAGCAGCTTGGATAGCGGGGTCTCAGATACGCAGTATTTT. This translates into CASSLDSGVSDTQYF.

In DNA form, the CDR3 reads TGTGCCAGCAGCGAGGGGGTGCGCTACGAGCAGTACTTC. It specifies CASSEGVRYEQYF. This sequence joins TRBV5-4 and TRBJ2-7, with D maybe TRBD1 (6 bases). Trimming removed 4 bases from V and 3 bases from J, with 11 bases in between. The CDR3 has 13 residues. Per the germline V gene, CDR1 is SGHNT and CDR2 is YYREEE (reference sequence).

This clone was found a few times. The V gene is TRBV2, the J gene TRBJ1-1; 7 nucleotides match TRBD1. The CDR3 contains 14 residues. Trimming at V came to 5 bases and at J to 2 bases, leaving 5 bases not matched to a gene. Germline assignment: CDR1 SNHLY and CDR2 FYNNEI. CDR3 DNA sequence: TGTGCCAGCAGTAAGGGACAGAGAAACACTGAAGCTTTCTTT. The encoded protein is CASSKGQRNTEAFF. The whole variable domain, remainder taken from reference TRBV2 and TRBJ1-1, is EPEVTQTPSHQVTQMGQEVILRCVPISNHLYFYWYRQILGQKVEFLVSFYNNEISEKSEIFDDQFSVERPDGSNFTLKIRSTKLEDSAMYFCASSKGQRNTEAFFGQGTRLTVV.

The rearrangement links TRBV13 to TRBJ2-2; D may be TRBD2 (5 bases). CDR1 is PRHDT, CDR2 FYEKMQ, per germline (reference sequence). V lost 3 bases and J lost 6, with 14 bases in between. The CDR3 contains 15 residues. The CDR3 loop is CASSFSSNHPGELFF. DNA of the CDR3: TGTGCCAGCAGCTTTTCTAGCAACCACCCCGGGGAGCTGTTTTTT.

Of note for this clone: Within the sample, other DNA sequences also encode this same CDR3. V gene TRBV11-2 combines with J gene TRBJ2-3, with a possible D match to TRBD1 (5 bases). The V end was cut by 0 bases, the J end by 0 bases, with 7 bases between. CDR3 size: 15 residues. Germline-derived CDR1 and CDR2 are SGHAT and FQNNGV. CDR3 nucleotides: TGTGCCAGCAGCTTAGATAGGGGCAGCACAGATACGCAGTATTTT. Its translation: CASSLDRGSTDTQYF.

This clone was counted only a few times. J is TRBJ1-4 and V is TRBV6-5, with TRBD1 matching over 7 bases. Germline CDR1 reads MNHEY; CDR2 reads SVGAGI. V shed 2 bases and J 8 bases; nucleotides not matched to a gene: 5. CDR3 length equals 14 residues. The CDR3 region has the DNA TGTGCCAGCAGTTACGAGGGGGCCGAAGAAAAACTGTTTTTT. It encodes CASSYEGAEEKLFF.

The V call is TRBV6-1, the J call TRBJ2-5; tentatively, D is TRBD2 (6 bases). The CDR3 extends over 13 amino acids. Deletions cut 7 bases from V and 5 bases from J, with 14 bases between. CDR1 and CDR2 (germline): MNHNS, SASEGT. For the CDR3, the DNA is TGTGCCAGCACTTTGCGGGACGGGGAGACCCAGTACTTC. The encoded protein is CASTLRDGETQYF.

J is TRBJ2-1 and V is TRBV27, with D possibly matching TRBD2 (5 bases). Trimming pared 3 bases from V and 0 bases from J, leaving 9 bases between. This CDR3 has 15 residues. Germline lookup yields CDR1 MNHEY and CDR2 SMNVEV (reference sequence). In DNA, the CDR3 is TGTGCCAGCAGTTTTGTGGGGAGCTCCTACAATGAGCAGTTCTTC. It codes for CASSFVGSSYNEQFF.

This sequence joins TRBV7-9 and TRBJ2-1; 13 nucleotides line up with TRBD2. The CDR3 length is 17 residues. The junction had 4 bases not matched to a gene; V was cut back by 1 base and J by 4 bases. The germline gives CDR1 SEHNR, CDR2 FQNEAQ (reference sequence). The chain's CDR3 is CASSLETSGRIYNEQFF. The CDR3 nucleotides are TGTGCCAGCAGCTTAGAGACTAGCGGGAGGATATACAATGAGCAGTTCTTC. The full variable domain, its missing parts supplied by reference TRBV7-9 and TRBJ2-1, is DTGVSQNPRHKITKRGQNVTFRCDPISEHNRLYWYRQTLGQGPEFLTYFQNEAQLEKSRLLSDRFSAERPKGSFSTLEIQRTEQGDSAMYLCASSLETSGRIYNEQFFGPGTRLTVL.

The DNA of the CDR3 is TGTGCCAGCAGCTTGGGAGTAGCGGGACAGGGGGAGCTGTTTTTT. Translating gives CASSLGVAGQGELFF. The chain links TRBV5-4 to TRBJ2-2, with D possibly TRBD2 on 8 matching bases. The germline V gene has CDR1 SGHNT and CDR2 YYREEE (reference sequence). The ends were cut back, 0 bases at V and 8 bases at J, with 14 bases in the middle. The CDR3 is 15 residues long.

V usage is TRBV18 and J usage is TRBJ1-3; a possible D gene is TRBD1 (5 bases). V dropped 1 base and J dropped 0 bases, with 13 bases sitting between them. Germline V gene lookup returns CDR1 KGHSH and CDR2 LQKENI. This CDR3 contains 17 residues. The CDR3 region has the DNA TGTGCCAGCTCACCACGACGGCAGGGTTCCTCTGGAAACACCATATATTTT. Encoded protein: CASSPRRQGSSGNTIYF.

The chain employs TRBV6-5 and TRBJ1-1; 11 bases are shared with TRBD1. The germline V gene encodes CDR1 MNHEY and CDR2 SVGAGI. This CDR3 spans 14 amino acids. The trim removed 7 bases at V and 1 base at J, leaving 2 bases unmatched. CDR3 sequence (DNA): TGTGCCAGCATAGGGACAGGGGGGAACACTGAAGCTTTCTTT. Translating gives CASIGTGGNTEAFF.

This chain connects TRBV27 to TRBJ2-3, with 8 nucleotides matching TRBD2. The junction had 6 bases not matched to a gene; V was cut back by 2 bases and J by 5 bases. CDR1 and CDR2 from the germline V gene are MNHEY and SMNVEV (reference sequence). There are 15 residues in the CDR3. CDR3 nucleotide sequence: TGTGCCAGCAGTTTAGACGGGAGGGGGGAAGATACGCAGTATTTT. This translates into CASSLDGRGEDTQYF.

This chain uses TRBV5-1 with TRBJ1-1, with D hard to call. In germline, CDR1 is SGHRS, CDR2 YFSETQ. This CDR3 comprises 13 residues. Trimming removed 4 bases at V and 7 bases at J, with 14 bases between. CDR3 loop: CASSPGWEIEAFF. The CDR3 region has the DNA TGCGCCAGCAGCCCGGGCTGGGAGATTGAAGCTTTCTTT.

J is TRBJ2-7 and V is TRBV18, with TRBD1 identical over 9 bases. This CDR3 spans 15 amino acids. The V and J ends lost 4 bases and 5 bases, in that order; junction bases with no gene match: 9. In germline, CDR1 is KGHSH, CDR2 LQKENI. CDR3 DNA sequence: TGTGCCAGCTCACGAAACAGGGACAGGGTCCACGAGCAGTACTTC. Its translation is CASSRNRDRVHEQYF.

In its sample, this clone was seen a few times. V gene TRBV30 combines with J gene TRBJ1-1, with D possibly being TRBD1 (6 bases). The CDR3 has 11 amino acids. Trimming cost V 7 bases and J 1 base, with 7 bases left between them. The germline gives CDR1 GTSNPN, CDR2 SVGIG (reference sequence). Written as DNA, the CDR3 is TGTGCCTCGACAGGGAACACTGAAGCTTTCTTT. Its protein product is CASTGNTEAFF.

CDR3 loop: CASSQGTGGATEAFF. CDR3 nucleotide sequence: TGTGCCAGCAGCCAAGGGACTGGGGGGGCCACTGAAGCTTTCTTT. The chain links TRBV4-2 to TRBJ1-1; possibly TRBD1 for D (6 bases). This CDR3 contains 15 residues. CDR1 is LGHNA and CDR2 is YNFKEQ in the germline V gene. The V end was cut by 1 base, the J end by 4 bases, with 13 bases between.

This clone was seen only once. The chain couples TRBV2 to TRBJ2-1, with D maybe TRBD2 (6 bases). There are 18 residues in the CDR3. The V end was cut by 2 bases, the J end by 7 bases, with 24 bases between. The V gene's germline CDR1 is SNHLY and CDR2 FYNNEI. The CDR3, as DNA: TGTGCCAGCAGTGAAAGGAGGTGGGACGGCAGGGCGGGGAATGAGCAGTTCTTC. Protein product: CASSERRWDGRAGNEQFF. Combining the CDR3 with reference TRBV2 and TRBJ2-1 gives the whole variable domain EPEVTQTPSHQVTQMGQEVILRCVPISNHLYFYWYRQILGQKVEFLVSFYNNEISEKSEIFDDQFSVERPDGSNFTLKIRSTKLEDSAMYFCASSERRWDGRAGNEQFFGPGTRLTVL.